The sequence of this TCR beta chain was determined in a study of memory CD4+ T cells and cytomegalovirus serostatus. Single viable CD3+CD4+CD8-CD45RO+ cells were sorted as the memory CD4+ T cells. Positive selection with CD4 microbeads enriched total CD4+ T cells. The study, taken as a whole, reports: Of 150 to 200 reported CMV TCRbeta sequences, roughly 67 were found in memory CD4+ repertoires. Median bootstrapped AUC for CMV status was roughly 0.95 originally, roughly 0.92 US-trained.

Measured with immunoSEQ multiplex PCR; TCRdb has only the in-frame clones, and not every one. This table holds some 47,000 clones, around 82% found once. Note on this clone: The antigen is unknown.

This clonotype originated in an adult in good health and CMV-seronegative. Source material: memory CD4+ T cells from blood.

The chain's CDR3 is CASSGTSGGAGELFF. The CDR3, as DNA: TGTGCCAGCAGTGGGACTAGCGGGGGGGCCGGGGAGCTGTTTTTT. The chain has TRBV6-5 and TRBJ2-2, with 16 bases aligning to TRBD2. CDR1 is MNHEY, CDR2 SVGAGI, per germline. After removal of 5 bases from V and 6 bases from J, the junction contained 0 bases not matched to a gene. The CDR3 loop spans 15 amino acids.